Listed here are 22 T cell receptor beta chains from one sample, sequenced in a study of OX40 agonist ivuxolimab in advanced cancers. Using immunoSEQ multiplex PCR, the repertoire was profiled, and TCRdb retains in-frame clones only, with some absent. Counted here are 57,000 or so clones, less than 95% occurring once; the ten biggest clones make up 13% to 15%. Here the sequenced sample was CD4+ or CD8+ T cells sorted from blood, taken in a trial of the OX40 agonist ivuxolimab. The source is an adult with an advanced solid tumor such as melanoma, head and neck, liver or kidney cancer.

The V gene is TRBV28, the J gene TRBJ2-3, with TRBD2 as a possible D gene (5 bases). The CDR3 length is 14 residues. V gave up 6 bases and J gave up 2 bases, with 12 bases separating them. The germline CDR1 and CDR2 sequences are MDHEN and SYDVKM. CDR3: CASRPGSSTDTQYF. The DNA for the CDR3 is TGTGCCAGCAGGCCGGGATCGTCCACAGATACGCAGTATTTT.

This chain joins TRBV28 and TRBJ1-2; TRBD1 aligns across 7 bases. There are 13 residues in the CDR3. Unmatched junction bases numbered 8, after V lost 8 bases and J lost 5 bases. CDR1 and CDR2 (germline): MDHEN, SYDVKM. CDR3 sequence reads: CASRQGGRYGYTF. For the CDR3, the DNA is TGTGCCAGCCGACAGGGTGGCAGGTATGGCTACACCTTC.

The CDR3 region is CASSFGGGTTDTQYF. CDR3 nucleotides: TGTGCCAGCAGCTTCGGCGGGGGTACCACAGATACGCAGTATTTT. This chain joins TRBV5-6 and TRBJ2-3, with 7 positions matching TRBD2. Looked up from germline, CDR1 is SGHDT and CDR2 is YYEEEE. CDR3 length equals 15 residues. The trim removed 2 bases at V and 2 bases at J, leaving 5 bases unmatched. Together with reference TRBV5-6 and TRBJ2-3, the CDR3 gives the full variable domain: DAGVTQSPTHLIKTRGQQVTLRCSPKSGHDTVSWYQQALGQGPQFIFQYYEEEERQRGNFPDRFSGHQFPNYSSELNVNALLLGDSALYLCASSFGGGTTDTQYFGPGTRLTVL.

The sample holds one count of this clone. The rearrangement joins TRBV11-1 to TRBJ2-6; D call uncertain. The V and J ends lost 3 bases and 3 bases respectively, with 15 bases between them. Germline CDR1 reads SGHAT; CDR2 reads FQDESV (reference sequence). This CDR3 spans 17 amino acids. The CDR3 bases are TGTGCCAGCAGCTTGCAAGCTTCCGTCTATGGGGCCAACGTCCTGACTTTC. It yields the protein CASSLQASVYGANVLTF.

The chain uses TRBV10-2 and TRBJ2-3, with TRBD1 matching over 8 bases. Germline V gives CDR1 WSHSY, CDR2 SAAADI. CDR3 size: 13 residues. V gave up 6 bases and J gave up 3 bases; unmatched junction bases: 2. In DNA, the CDR3 is TGCGCCAGCAGCGGACAGGGTACAGATACGCAGTATTTT. Protein product: CASSGQGTDTQYF.

The V and J genes are TRBV4-1 and TRBJ1-2; D call uncertain. CDR1 and CDR2 (germline): MGHRA, YSYEKL. This CDR3 is 15 amino acids long. Trimming removed 3 bases at V and 5 bases at J, with 16 bases between. The CDR3 DNA follows: TGCGCCAGCAGCCAGGCCCCTGGACCCCAATATGGCTACACCTTC. It specifies CASSQAPGPQYGYTF.

The chain employs TRBV12-5 and TRBJ2-3; D is perhaps TRBD2 (5 bases). This CDR3 is 13 amino acids long. Germline V gene sequence: CDR1 LGHNT, CDR2 FRNRAP. The V end lost 7 bases, the J end lost 4 bases, and 12 bases lay between the germline ends. CDR3 DNA: TGTGCTAGTGCTCTTGGAGGCTCAGATACGCAGTATTTT. Translated: CASALGGSDTQYF.

The genes are TRBV4-1 and TRBJ1-2; TRBD1 agrees at 10 bases. CDR3 length: 14 residues. The J segment lost 5 bases and the V segment lost 5 bases, leaving 5 bases of the junction unmatched. CDR1 and CDR2 from the germline V gene are MGHRA and YSYEKL. In DNA form, the CDR3 reads TGCGCCAGCAGCACCGACAGGGGGCGATATGGCTACACCTTC. Amino acid sequence: CASSTDRGRYGYTF.

This chain connects TRBV5-1 to TRBJ2-7; D is possibly TRBD2 (6 bases). The CDR3 has 17 residues. Germline CDR1 SGHRS, CDR2 YFSETQ. Between the trimmed V and J ends, which lost 3 bases and 0 bases, there was a span of 19 bases. DNA of the CDR3: TGCGCCAGCAGCTCGACAACCGGGACTTTATACTCCTACGAGCAGTACTTC. Its protein product is CASSSTTGTLYSYEQYF.

In regard to this clone: Other DNA sequences from this sample encode an identical CDR3 as well. The chain couples TRBV2 to TRBJ2-3; D is undetermined. The germline V gene encodes CDR1 SNHLY and CDR2 FYNNEI. CDR3 length: 11 amino acids. Between the trimmed V and J ends, which lost 0 bases and 5 bases, there was a span of 0 bases. CDR3 sequence reads: CASSEADTQYF. The CDR3 DNA follows: TGTGCCAGCAGTGAAGCAGATACGCAGTATTTT. Supplemented by reference TRBV2 and TRBJ2-3, the full variable domain reads EPEVTQTPSHQVTQMGQEVILRCVPISNHLYFYWYRQILGQKVEFLVSFYNNEISEKSEIFDDQFSVERPDGSNFTLKIRSTKLEDSAMYFCASSEADTQYFGPGTRLTVL.

The CDR3 sequence: CASGPRGGWYGYTF. The DNA for the CDR3 is TGTGCCAGCGGCCCCAGGGGAGGGTGGTATGGCTACACCTTC. The rearrangement uses TRBV6-1 and TRBJ1-2, with D perhaps TRBD1 (6 bases). The CDR3 extends over 14 amino acids. CDR1 MNHNS and CDR2 SASEGT come from the germline V gene. The germline V and J ends were trimmed by 8 bases and 5 bases, with 18 bases remaining between them.

This clone has just a few counts. This sequence joins TRBV5-1 and TRBJ2-1; 9 bases align to TRBD1. The CDR3 runs 16 residues. The V and J ends lost 0 bases and 6 bases, in that order; junction bases with no gene match: 7. CDR1 SGHRS and CDR2 YFSETQ come from the germline V gene. CDR3 nucleotide sequence: TGCGCCAGCAGCTTGGCAGGACAGGGGCACCTCAATGAGCAGTTCTTC. This encodes CASSLAGQGHLNEQFF.

V is TRBV18 and J is TRBJ1-2; tentatively, D is TRBD1 (5 bases). V gave up 2 bases and J gave up 4 bases, with 5 bases separating them. Germline lookup yields CDR1 KGHSH and CDR2 LQKENI. The CDR3 length is 12 residues. CDR3 in amino acids: CASSPGGYGYTF. For the CDR3, the DNA is TGTGCCAGCTCACCAGGGGGCTATGGCTACACCTTC.

V is TRBV5-1 and J is TRBJ2-2; 8 bases fit TRBD2. The CDR3 is 15 amino acids. J gave up 4 bases and V 0 bases, and 2 bases lay outside the gene matches. The germline V gene encodes CDR1 SGHRS and CDR2 YFSETQ. CDR3 residues: CASSLVAGFTGELFF. CDR3 nucleotide sequence: TGCGCCAGCAGCTTGGTAGCGGGGTTCACCGGGGAGCTGTTTTTT.

The rearrangement joins TRBV6-6 to TRBJ1-5; D possibly corresponds to TRBD1 (6 bases). The germline gives CDR1 MNHNY, CDR2 SVGAGI (reference sequence). Trimming left V 11 bases short and J 7 bases short, with 15 bases between. This CDR3 region has 12 residues. DNA of the CDR3: TGTGCCGGTAGGGGGGAAGGACAGCCCCAGCATTTT. It translates to CAGRGEGQPQHF.

V usage is TRBV5-1 and J usage is TRBJ1-3; D is unresolved. The CDR3 is made up of 14 amino acids. Per germline, CDR1 SGHRS and CDR2 YFSETQ. Trimming cost V 2 bases and J 1 base, with 7 bases left between them. The CDR3 region is CASSFTNSGNTIYF. In DNA, the CDR3 is TGCGCCAGCAGCTTTACAAATTCTGGAAACACCATATATTTT. Complete variable domain (other parts from reference TRBV5-1 and TRBJ1-3): KAGVTQTPRYLIKTRGQQVTLSCSPISGHRSVSWYQQTPGQGLQFLFEYFSETQRNKGNFPGRFSGRQFSNSRSEMNVSTLELGDSALYLCASSFTNSGNTIYFGEGSWLTVV.

The V and J genes are TRBV28 and TRBJ2-7, with a possible D match to TRBD1 (6 bases). V lost 9 bases to trimming and J lost 2 bases, with 26 bases between them. Germline V CDR1 and CDR2: MDHEN, SYDVKM. CDR3 size: 17 residues. The CDR3 DNA follows: TGTGCCAGTTTAGGCCCCTCGGGTCAGGGGAAGCCCTACGAGCAGTACTTC. Translating it yields CASLGPSGQGKPYEQYF.

The chain joins TRBV27 to TRBJ2-5, with D unresolved. Trimming removed 3 bases from V and 3 bases from J, with 14 bases in between. Per the germline V gene, CDR1 is MNHEY and CDR2 is SMNVEV (reference sequence). The CDR3 is made up of 15 amino acids. The CDR3 loop is CASSFGSLGKETQYF. DNA of the CDR3: TGTGCCAGCAGTTTCGGCAGCCTGGGCAAAGAGACCCAGTACTTC.

J is TRBJ2-1 and V is TRBV5-4; 8 nucleotides align to TRBD1. J lost 1 base, V lost 2 bases, and 2 bases had no gene match. There are 15 residues in the CDR3. Looked up from germline, CDR1 is SGHNT and CDR2 is YYREEE (reference sequence). The CDR3 spells CASSFRDRSYNEQFF. DNA for the CDR3: TGTGCCAGCAGCTTTCGGGACAGGTCCTACAATGAGCAGTTCTTC.

The genes are TRBV5-4 and TRBJ2-5; a possible D gene is TRBD1 (5 bases). V was shortened by 1 base and J by 5 bases, with 12 bases between the two germline ends. The CDR3 sequence is 14 residues long. Germline V gives CDR1 SGHNT, CDR2 YYREEE (reference sequence). CDR3 amino acids: CASSLQGRMETQYF. The CDR3 region has the DNA TGTGCCAGCAGCTTGCAGGGTCGGATGGAGACCCAGTACTTC.

This chain links TRBV7-8 with TRBJ2-4; D may be TRBD1 or TRBD2 (5 bases each). The CDR3 spans 14 residues. Looked up from germline, CDR1 is SGHVS and CDR2 is FQNEAQ. V was cut by 5 bases and J by 0 bases, with 8 bases left in between. The CDR3 coding sequence is TGTGCCAGCAGCCCGGGACGAGCCAAAAACATTCAGTACTTC. It yields the protein CASSPGRAKNIQYF. Full variable domain (remainder filled in from reference TRBV7-8 and TRBJ2-4): GAGVSQSPRYKVAKRGQDVALRCDPISGHVSLFWYQQALGQGPEFLTYFQNEAQLDKSGLPSDRFFAERPEGSVSTLKIQRTQQEDSAVYLCASSPGRAKNIQYFGAGTRLSVL.

V and J are TRBV27 and TRBJ2-5; 9 nucleotides match TRBD1. This CDR3 spans 16 amino acids. Trimming took 7 bases from V and 4 from J; bases not matched to a gene: 13. Germline CDR1 is MNHEY and CDR2 is SMNVEV (reference sequence). The CDR3 loop reads CASMDRGGLIGETQYF. Here the CDR3 DNA reads TGTGCCAGCATGGACAGGGGCGGGCTTATTGGAGAGACCCAGTACTTC.